These 4 T cell receptor beta chains share one sample of origin, sequenced in a study of CD8+ T cells in alopecia areata. cDNA serving as the sequencing template came from extracted, reverse transcribed RNA. Produced via immunoSEQ multiplex PCR; TCRdb's table is partial and in-frame only. The repertoire holds fewer than 200,000 clones, with over 50% as singletons. The source material was CD4+ T cells sorted from blood, sampled at week 0. Receptors originate from a human donor with alopecia areata.

The rearrangement joins TRBV30 to TRBJ1-3; TRBD1 agrees at 8 bases. This CDR3 is built from 15 residues. Per germline, CDR1 GTSNPN and CDR2 SVGIG (reference sequence). V gave up 0 bases and J gave up 1 base; unmatched junction bases: 2. CDR3 DNA: TGTGCCTGGAGTGTCAGGACAGGGTCTGGAAACACCATATATTTT. It translates to CAWSVRTGSGNTIYF.

This clone has just one count. The rearrangement links TRBV4-2 to TRBJ2-1, with 12 nucleotides matching TRBD2. Trimming removed 5 bases from V and 9 bases from J; junction bases left unmatched: 8. The germline CDR1 and CDR2 sequences are LGHNA and YNFKEQ. CDR3 length: 15 residues. DNA of the CDR3: TGTGCCAGCAGCTTCCGGACTAGCGGGGAGGGTGAGCAGTTCTTC. Translating it yields CASSFRTSGEGEQFF.

The chain is built from TRBV11-2 and TRBJ1-1; 7 bases line up with TRBD1. CDR1 and CDR2 from the germline V gene are SGHAT and FQNNGV. The CDR3 consists of 13 residues. V lost 4 bases to trimming and J lost 11 bases; unmatched junction nucleotides: 10. The CDR3 nucleotides read TGTGCCAGCAGCTCCGACAGGGCCGGTGGGGCTTTCTTT. Translated, it gives CASSSDRAGGAFF. The complete variable domain, with remaining parts taken from reference TRBV11-2 and TRBJ1-1, reads EAGVAQSPRYKIIEKRQSVAFWCNPISGHATLYWYQQILGQGPKLLIQFQNNGVVDDSQLPKDRFSAERLKGVDSTLKIQPAKLEDSAVYLCASSSDRAGGAFFGQGTRLTVV.

The chain employs TRBV4-1 and TRBJ2-3; TRBD2 might be the D (5 bases). Deletions cut 3 bases from V and 6 bases from J, with 7 bases between. Germline V gene sequence: CDR1 MGHRA, CDR2 YSYEKL. This CDR3 is 12 amino acids long. The CDR3 sequence: CASSHPGDTQYF. The CDR3 DNA sequence: TGCGCCAGCAGCCATCCGGGGGATACGCAGTATTTT.